A selection of T cell receptor beta chains follows, all from one sample in a study of PD-1 blockade in classical Hodgkin lymphoma. TCRdb keeps only in-frame clones here, not all; method: immunoSEQ multiplex PCR. Among approximately 35,000 clones listed, approximately 94% were seen once. The sequenced sample was peripheral blood mononuclear cells (PBMCs). Receptors originate from a human donor with classical Hodgkin lymphoma. The CDR3 runs from the conserved cysteine through the conserved F or W. Fields, in order: CDR3 length, clone size, V gene, D gene, J gene, CDR3 protein. The D gene is left open where the match is weak. Clone size appears in some rows only: once, few, many, or a class for an expanded clone.

>14|.|TRBV7-2|TRBD1|TRBJ2-7
CASSLDRVAYEQYF
>16|.|TRBV6-5|TRBD2|TRBJ2-7
CASSYSGTSGAYEQYF
>14|.|TRBV7-9|TRBD1|TRBJ1-2
CASRSGQVDGGYTF
>14|.|TRBV5-1|TRBD1|TRBJ2-7
CASSLGQGQNEQYF
>13|.|TRBV10-2|.|TRBJ1-2
CASSEAILYGYTF
>14|.|TRBV28|.|TRBJ2-5
CATEGSGGSETQYF
>16|.|TRBV7-7|.|TRBJ2-2
CASSLVPGANTGELFF
>15|.|TRBV10-3|.|TRBJ2-7
CAISGSPGRTDEQYF
>12|.|TRBV7-9|.|TRBJ2-1
CASSLVAGEQFF
>14|.|TRBV9|.|TRBJ1-3
CASSVAARGNTIYF
>12|.|TRBV2|.|TRBJ1-2
CASSRDNYGYTF
>15|.|TRBV4-3|TRBD1|TRBJ2-7
CASSQDGQGRNEQYF
>16|.|TRBV7-8|.|TRBJ1-4
CASSLAGGAGNEKLFF
>15|.|TRBV15|.|TRBJ1-2
CATSNRDGKLRGYTF
>14|.|TRBV5-6|.|TRBJ1-2
CASSLGQLFYGYTF
>14|once|TRBV7-2|TRBD1|TRBJ1-5
CASSSDRGLQPQHF
>13|.|TRBV27|.|TRBJ2-7
CASSSYRTNEQYF
>14|.|TRBV11-2|TRBD1|TRBJ2-7
CASSLLAGGDEQYF
>13|.|TRBV5-1|TRBD1|TRBJ2-7
CASSPGQDYEQYF
>14|.|TRBV5-1|.|TRBJ2-7
CASSLVARNYEQYF
>13|.|TRBV2|.|TRBJ1-1
CASSSPTITEAFF
>14|.|TRBV6-1|.|TRBJ1-2
CASSEVTEEGGYTF
>15|once|TRBV15|.|TRBJ2-7
CATSRDPRRGGEQYF
>15|.|TRBV5-4|TRBD2|TRBJ2-7
CASSRVRGGSYEQYF
>15|.|TRBV7-9|.|TRBJ2-1
CASSLAGTRLMEQFF
>15|.|TRBV9|TRBD1|TRBJ1-2
CASSGGQEAIYGYTF
>12|.|TRBV7-2|.|TRBJ2-1
CASSYQYNEQFF
>14|.|TRBV9|.|TRBJ1-3
CASSADFSGNTIYF
>13|.|TRBV27|TRBD1|TRBJ2-7
CASSPRTGDEQYF
>15|.|TRBV5-6|.|TRBJ2-1
CASSLGYSSYNEQFF
>16|.|TRBV13|TRBD2|TRBJ2-3
CASSYNSGRAPDTQYF
>15|.|TRBV5-1|TRBD1|TRBJ2-7
CASSLDGTGTYEQYF
>13|.|TRBV10-3|TRBD1|TRBJ2-7
CATRDRASYEQYF
>13|.|TRBV10-3|.|TRBJ1-4
CAISGRVGEKLFF
>16|.|TRBV11-2|.|TRBJ2-5
CASSPRGGGVGETQYF
>15|.|TRBV5-5|.|TRBJ1-3
CASSLDTSSGNTIYF
>15|.|TRBV19|TRBD1|TRBJ1-1
CASSRTGDRHTEAFF
>15|.|TRBV4-1|.|TRBJ2-1
CASSQDLVFNNEQFF
>15|.|TRBV6-4|.|TRBJ2-2
CASSDSAASTGELFF
>13|.|TRBV30|TRBD2|TRBJ2-7
CAWSWGGDYEQYF
>14|.|TRBV6-6|TRBD1|TRBJ2-5
CASRHRDREETQYF
>15|.|TRBV5-1|.|TRBJ2-3
CASSARGYGTDTQYF
>16|.|TRBV18|.|TRBJ2-7
CASSARAGSGSYEQYF
>16|.|TRBV15|.|TRBJ1-2
CATRPALTGLLGGYTF
>17|.|TRBV27|.|TRBJ1-6
CASSLHPSTGLRSPLHF
>18|.|TRBV25-1|TRBD1|TRBJ1-1
CAREGINWDRSSEAEAFF
>14|once|TRBV5-1|TRBD1|TRBJ1-1
CASSLDRGDTEAFF
>16|.|TRBV15|TRBD1|TRBJ2-5
CATSPGMTGGMETQYF
>14|.|TRBV5-4|.|TRBJ2-4
CASSLDIAKNIQYF
>11|.|TRBV28|.|TRBJ2-1
CASSLTSEQFF
>12|few|TRBV2|.|TRBJ1-4
CASSYTGEKLFF
>11|.|TRBV20-1|.|TRBJ2-7
CSARDSLGQYF
>15|once|TRBV5-1|TRBD2|TRBJ2-3
CASSLGLAGTDTQYF
>15|.|TRBV7-8|.|TRBJ2-1
CASSRSRMSYNEQFF
>18|.|TRBV15|.|TRBJ2-5
CATSRVSGGGRFRETQYF
>15|.|TRBV7-9|TRBD1|TRBJ2-7
CASSSIRGSSYEQYF
>13|.|TRBV6-6|.|TRBJ2-1
CASSFRGSNEQFF